The sequence of this T cell receptor (beta chain) was determined in a study of identical twins. TCRdb re-analysed the 5' RACE reads in MiXCR, keeping a single row per CDR3 protein. The sample records approximately 690,000 distinct CDR3 sequences, 5.5% to 6.5% being singletons. This CDR3 has 13 residues. Germline CDR1 SGHAT, CDR2 FQNNGV. Trimming took 5 bases from V and 4 from J, leaving 11 bases between them. On this clonotype: Its antigen is unidentified.

Study-level findings and limits: Zero-insertion analyses could be partly confounded by invariant MAIT and iNKT cells.

The specimen was naive T cells sorted from blood. The V call is TRBV11-2, the J call TRBJ2-5; D is unclear. The TCR was taken from a man aged 18 to 35 in good health. The CDR3 reads CASSLGFVETQYF. In DNA, the CDR3 is TGTGCCAGCAGCCTAGGGTTCGTAGAGACCCAGTACTTC.